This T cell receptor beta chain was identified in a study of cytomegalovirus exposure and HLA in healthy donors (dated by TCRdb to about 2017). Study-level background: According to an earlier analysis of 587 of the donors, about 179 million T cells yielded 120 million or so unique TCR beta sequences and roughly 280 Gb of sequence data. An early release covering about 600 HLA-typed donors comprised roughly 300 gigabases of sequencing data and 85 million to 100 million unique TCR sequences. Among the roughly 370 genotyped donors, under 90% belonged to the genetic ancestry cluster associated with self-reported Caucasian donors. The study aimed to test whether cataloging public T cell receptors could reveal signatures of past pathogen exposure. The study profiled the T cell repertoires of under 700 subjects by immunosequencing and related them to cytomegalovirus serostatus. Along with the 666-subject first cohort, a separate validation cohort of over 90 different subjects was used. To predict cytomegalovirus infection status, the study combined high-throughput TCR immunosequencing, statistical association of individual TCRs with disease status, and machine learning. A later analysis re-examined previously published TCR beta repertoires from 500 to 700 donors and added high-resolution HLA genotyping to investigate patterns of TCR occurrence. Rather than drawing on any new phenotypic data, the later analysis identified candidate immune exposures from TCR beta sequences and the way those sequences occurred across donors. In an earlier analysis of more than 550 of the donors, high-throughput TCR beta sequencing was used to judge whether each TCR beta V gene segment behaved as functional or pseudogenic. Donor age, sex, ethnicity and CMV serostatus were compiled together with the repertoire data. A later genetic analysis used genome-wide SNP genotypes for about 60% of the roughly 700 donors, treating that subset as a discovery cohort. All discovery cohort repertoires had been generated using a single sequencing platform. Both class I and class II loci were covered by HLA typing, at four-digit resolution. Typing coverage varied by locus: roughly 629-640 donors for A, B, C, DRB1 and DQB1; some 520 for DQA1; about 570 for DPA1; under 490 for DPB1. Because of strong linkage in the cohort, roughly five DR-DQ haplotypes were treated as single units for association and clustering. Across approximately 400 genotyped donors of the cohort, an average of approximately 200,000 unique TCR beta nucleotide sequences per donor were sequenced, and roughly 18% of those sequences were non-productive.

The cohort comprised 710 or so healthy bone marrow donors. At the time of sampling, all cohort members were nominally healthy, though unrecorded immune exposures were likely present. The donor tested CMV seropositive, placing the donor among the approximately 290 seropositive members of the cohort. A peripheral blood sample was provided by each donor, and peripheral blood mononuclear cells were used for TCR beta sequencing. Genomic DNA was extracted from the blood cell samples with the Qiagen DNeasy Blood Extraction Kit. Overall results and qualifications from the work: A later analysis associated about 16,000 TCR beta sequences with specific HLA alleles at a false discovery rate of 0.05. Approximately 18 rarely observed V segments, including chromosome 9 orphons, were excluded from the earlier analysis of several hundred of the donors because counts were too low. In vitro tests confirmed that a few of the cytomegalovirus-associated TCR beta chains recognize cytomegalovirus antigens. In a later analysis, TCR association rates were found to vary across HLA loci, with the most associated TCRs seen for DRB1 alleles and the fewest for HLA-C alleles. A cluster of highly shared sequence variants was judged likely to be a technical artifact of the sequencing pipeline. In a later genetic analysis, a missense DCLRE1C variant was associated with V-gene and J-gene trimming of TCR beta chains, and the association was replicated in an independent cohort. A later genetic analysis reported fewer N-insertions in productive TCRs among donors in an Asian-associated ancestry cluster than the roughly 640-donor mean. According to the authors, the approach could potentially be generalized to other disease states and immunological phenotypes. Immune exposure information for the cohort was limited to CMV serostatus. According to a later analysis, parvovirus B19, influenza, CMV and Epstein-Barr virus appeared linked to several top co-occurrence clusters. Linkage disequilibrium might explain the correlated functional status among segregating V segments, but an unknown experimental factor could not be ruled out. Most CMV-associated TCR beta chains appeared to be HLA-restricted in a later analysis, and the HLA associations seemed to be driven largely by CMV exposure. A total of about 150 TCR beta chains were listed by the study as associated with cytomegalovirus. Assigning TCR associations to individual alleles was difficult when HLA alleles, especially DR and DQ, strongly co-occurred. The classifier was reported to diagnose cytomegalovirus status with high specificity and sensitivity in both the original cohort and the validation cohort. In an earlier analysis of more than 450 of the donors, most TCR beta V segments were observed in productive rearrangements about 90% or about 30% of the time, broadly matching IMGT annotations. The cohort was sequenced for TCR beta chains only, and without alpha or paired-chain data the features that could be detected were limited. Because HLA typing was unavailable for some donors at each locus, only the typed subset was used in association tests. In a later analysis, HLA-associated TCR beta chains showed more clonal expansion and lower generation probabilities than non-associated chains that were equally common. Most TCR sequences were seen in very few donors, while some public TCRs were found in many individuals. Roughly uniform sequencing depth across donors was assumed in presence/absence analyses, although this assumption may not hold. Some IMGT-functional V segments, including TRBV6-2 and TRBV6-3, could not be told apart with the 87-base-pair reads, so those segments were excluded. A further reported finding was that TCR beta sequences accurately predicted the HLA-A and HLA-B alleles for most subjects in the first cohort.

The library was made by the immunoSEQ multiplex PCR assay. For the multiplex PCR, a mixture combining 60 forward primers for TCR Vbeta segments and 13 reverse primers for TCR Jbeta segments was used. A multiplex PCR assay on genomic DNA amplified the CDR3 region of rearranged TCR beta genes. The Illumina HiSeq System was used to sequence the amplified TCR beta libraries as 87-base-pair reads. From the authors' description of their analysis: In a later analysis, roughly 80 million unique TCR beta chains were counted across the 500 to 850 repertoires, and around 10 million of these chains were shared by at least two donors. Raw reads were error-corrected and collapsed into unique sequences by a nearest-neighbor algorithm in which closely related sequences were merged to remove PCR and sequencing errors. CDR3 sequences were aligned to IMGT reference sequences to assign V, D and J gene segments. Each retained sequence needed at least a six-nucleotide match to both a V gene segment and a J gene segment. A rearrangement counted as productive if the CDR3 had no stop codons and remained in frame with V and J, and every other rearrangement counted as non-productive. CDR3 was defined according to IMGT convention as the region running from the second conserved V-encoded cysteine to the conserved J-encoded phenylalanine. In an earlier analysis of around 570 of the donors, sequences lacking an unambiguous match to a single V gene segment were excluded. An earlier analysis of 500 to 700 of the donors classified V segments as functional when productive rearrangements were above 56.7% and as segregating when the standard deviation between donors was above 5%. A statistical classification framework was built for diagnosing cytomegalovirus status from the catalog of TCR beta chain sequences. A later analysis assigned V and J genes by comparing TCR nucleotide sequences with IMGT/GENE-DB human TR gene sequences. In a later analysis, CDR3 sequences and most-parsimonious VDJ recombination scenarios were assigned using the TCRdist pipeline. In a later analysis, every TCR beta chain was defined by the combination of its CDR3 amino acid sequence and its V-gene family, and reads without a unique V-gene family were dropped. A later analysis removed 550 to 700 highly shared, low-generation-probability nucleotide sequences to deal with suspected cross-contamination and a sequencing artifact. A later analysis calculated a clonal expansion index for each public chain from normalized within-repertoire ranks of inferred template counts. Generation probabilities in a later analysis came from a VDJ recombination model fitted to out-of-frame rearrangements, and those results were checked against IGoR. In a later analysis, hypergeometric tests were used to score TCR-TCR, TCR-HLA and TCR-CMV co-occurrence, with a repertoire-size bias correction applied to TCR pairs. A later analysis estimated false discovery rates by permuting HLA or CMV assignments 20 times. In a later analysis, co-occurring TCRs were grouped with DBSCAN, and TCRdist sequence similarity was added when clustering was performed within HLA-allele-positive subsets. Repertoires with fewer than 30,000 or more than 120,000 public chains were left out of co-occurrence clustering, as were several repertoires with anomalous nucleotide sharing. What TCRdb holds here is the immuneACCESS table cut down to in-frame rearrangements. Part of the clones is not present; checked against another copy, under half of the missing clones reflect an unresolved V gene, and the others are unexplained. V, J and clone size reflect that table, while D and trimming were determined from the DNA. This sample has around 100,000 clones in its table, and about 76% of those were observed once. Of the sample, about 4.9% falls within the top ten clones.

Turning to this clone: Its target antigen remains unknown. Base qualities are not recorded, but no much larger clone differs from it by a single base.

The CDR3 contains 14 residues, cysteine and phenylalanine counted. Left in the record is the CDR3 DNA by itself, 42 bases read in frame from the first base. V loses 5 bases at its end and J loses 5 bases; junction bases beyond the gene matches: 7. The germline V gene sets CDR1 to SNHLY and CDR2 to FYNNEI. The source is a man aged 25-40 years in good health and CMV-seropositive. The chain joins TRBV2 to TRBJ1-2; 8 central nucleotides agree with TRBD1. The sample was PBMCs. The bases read TGTGCCAGCAGTTTACATCAGGGGGCTTATGGCTACACCTTC. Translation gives CASSLHQGAYGYTF.